This entry lists 24 T cell receptor beta chains sequenced from one sample in a study of blood T cell repertoires in COVID-19. Data came from immunoSEQ multiplex PCR; TCRdb stores just in-frame clones and leaves some out. The sample lists about 150,000 clones, approximately 79% occurring once. The sequencing input was PBMCs or T cells enriched from blood (not recorded which). The source of these receptors is a woman between 70 and 85 years old in a cohort exposed to, infected with or recovered from COVID-19 (not recorded which).

The CDR3 nucleotides read TGTGCCAGCAGTTCCCAGGTGGACGTCCTGACTTTC. Its translation is CASSSQVDVLTF. The V call is TRBV6-6, the J call TRBJ2-6; no firm D call. Germline V gene data show CDR1 as MNHNY and CDR2 as SVGAGI (reference sequence). This CDR3 has 12 amino acids. V dropped 4 bases and J dropped 11 bases, with 9 bases sitting between them.

The chain couples TRBV29-1 to TRBJ2-7; TRBD1 matches at 7 bases. The V gene's germline CDR1 is SQVTM and CDR2 ANQGSEA. The J segment lost 0 bases and the V segment lost 5 bases, leaving 4 bases of the junction unmatched. This CDR3 region has 13 residues. Here the CDR3 DNA reads TGCAGCGTTAAAGGGGGCGGCTCCTACGAGCAGTACTTC. This gives the protein CSVKGGGSYEQYF.

The chain carries TRBV5-4 and TRBJ1-2; TRBD1 matches 10 bases. CDR3 length: 15 residues. V gave up 4 bases and J gave up 14 bases; unmatched junction bases: 17. Looked up from germline, CDR1 is SGHNT and CDR2 is YYREEE (reference sequence). The CDR3 coding sequence is TGTGCCAGCAGCCAGGATTACGGGACAGGGGCGTCGTATACCTTC. Its translation is CASSQDYGTGASYTF.

This clone was counted between two and nine times. CDR3 DNA sequence: TGTGCCAGCAGCTCGGGACAGACCACCCAGCAGTTCTTC. Translation gives CASSSGQTTQQFF. This rearrangement joins TRBV7-2 to TRBJ2-1; 7 nucleotides agree with TRBD1. CDR3 length: 13 amino acids. V dropped 4 bases and J dropped 11; count of bases not matched to a gene: 8. CDR1 SGHTA and CDR2 FQGNSA come from the germline V gene.

J is TRBJ1-2 and V is TRBV3-1 (or the pseudogene TRBV3-2); possibly TRBD1 for D (5 bases). V was pared by 2 bases and J by 4 bases, with 8 bases between. The CDR3 loop spans 13 amino acids. Germline CDR1 and CDR2: LGHDT and YNNKEL (reference sequence). Written as DNA, the CDR3 is TGTGCCAGCAGCCAACAGGGTGCCTATGGCTACACCTTC. Translating gives CASSQQGAYGYTF.

This chain joins TRBV27 and TRBJ2-7, with TRBD1 as a possible D gene (7 bases). V shed 1 base and J shed 4 bases, with 11 bases lying between them. The germline CDR1 and CDR2 sequences are MNHEY and SMNVEV (reference sequence). The CDR3 has 14 amino acids. CDR3 protein: CASSLYAGQYEQYF. The CDR3 nucleotides are TGTGCCAGCAGTTTATATGCGGGACAGTACGAGCAGTACTTC.

The sample holds one count of this clone. This chain links TRBV7-2 with TRBJ1-3; 9 positions agree with TRBD1. The CDR3 loop spans 19 amino acids. J lost 0 bases, V lost 3 bases, and 12 bases had no gene match. Germline values: CDR1 SGHTA, CDR2 FQGNSA. The CDR3 DNA reads as TGTGCCAGCAGCTTGCCCCCTCCCGGGACAGGGAACTCTGGAAACACCATATATTTT. Protein: CASSLPPPGTGNSGNTIYF.

The chain is built from TRBV28 and TRBJ2-2; tentatively, D is TRBD2 (5 bases). Trimming removed 5 bases at V and 11 bases at J, with 15 bases between. The CDR3 is made up of 13 amino acids. Germline lookup yields CDR1 MDHEN and CDR2 SYDVKM. CDR3 amino acids: CASSLAWEIELFF. The CDR3 region has the DNA TGTGCCAGCAGTCTGGCGTGGGAGATTGAGCTGTTTTTT.

About this clone itself: The germline gene is not matched at one end of the junction; a read error may be the cause. The chain recombines TRBV3-1 (or the pseudogene TRBV3-2) with TRBJ2-5, with 14 positions matching TRBD2. Germline CDR1 and CDR2: LGHDT and YNNKEL (reference sequence). This CDR3 has 14 amino acids. The CDR3 here is CASSVGTSGSPLNF. In DNA form, the CDR3 reads TGTGCCAGCAGTGTTGGGACTAGCGGGAGCCCCCTAAACTTC.

The V gene is TRBV7-3, the J gene TRBJ2-2; TRBD1 aligns across 9 bases. Germline V lookup: CDR1 SGHTA, CDR2 FQGTGA. Germline trimming cut 7 bases from V and 5 bases from J; bases unmatched to any gene: 8. This CDR3 comprises 15 residues. DNA for the CDR3: TGTGCCAGCAAAAGGACAGGGGAAGGAACCGGGGAGCTGTTTTTT. It yields the protein CASKRTGEGTGELFF.

V is TRBV6-1 and J is TRBJ1-3, with a possible D match to TRBD1 (5 bases). The CDR3 covers 15 residues. Deletions cut 3 bases from V and 0 bases from J, with 9 bases between. Per the germline V gene, CDR1 is MNHNS and CDR2 is SASEGT. CDR3 sequence (DNA): TGTGCCAGCAGTGAGCAGGGATTCTCTGGAAACACCATATATTTT. Protein sequence: CASSEQGFSGNTIYF.

The gene calls are TRBV29-1 and TRBJ2-1, with 8 positions matching TRBD2. This CDR3 has 15 amino acids. The J segment lost 2 bases and the V segment lost 7 bases, leaving 10 bases of the junction unmatched. Germline V CDR1 and CDR2: SQVTM, ANQGSEA. The CDR3 loop is CSARRAGGTYNEQFF. DNA of the CDR3: TGCAGCGCCCGGCGTGCGGGGGGAACCTACAATGAGCAGTTCTTC.

V is TRBV4-3 and J is TRBJ2-1; 10 bases agree with TRBD2. Trimming removed 0 bases from V and 8 bases from J; junction bases left unmatched: 7. Germline values: CDR1 LGHNA, CDR2 YSLEER. The CDR3 consists of 16 residues. In DNA form, the CDR3 reads TGCGCCAGCAGCCAAGATGAGAGCGGGAGGGCCCATGAGCAGTTCTTC. Translating it yields CASSQDESGRAHEQFF.

CDR3 amino acids: CASSIVSRGIQPQHF. The DNA for the CDR3 is TGTGCCAGTAGTATAGTCAGTCGGGGGATTCAGCCCCAGCATTTT. The J gene is TRBJ1-5, the V gene TRBV19, with D possibly being TRBD1 (5 bases). Germline V gene lookup returns CDR1 LNHDA and CDR2 SQIVND (reference sequence). This CDR3 comprises 15 residues. Trimming took 1 base from V and 6 from J, leaving 13 bases between them.

The chain joins TRBV28 to TRBJ2-3, with D perhaps matching TRBD1 (8 bases). Trimming cost V 7 bases and J 3 bases, with 17 bases left between them. CDR3 length: 15 residues. Looked up from germline, CDR1 is MDHEN and CDR2 is SYDVKM. The CDR3 loop reads CASKTGGGLTDTQYF. CDR3 DNA: TGTGCCAGCAAAACAGGGGGGGGATTAACAGATACGCAGTATTTT.

For the CDR3, the DNA is TGTGCCAGCAGCTCCGGACAGGGCAATCAGCCCCAGCATTTT. As protein: CASSSGQGNQPQHF. V usage is TRBV5-8 and J usage is TRBJ1-5; 7 bases line up with TRBD1. V was clipped by 3 bases and J by 2 bases; unmatched bases: 2. Germline CDR1 and CDR2: SGHTS and YDEGEE. This CDR3 is 14 amino acids long.

The V and J genes are TRBV29-1 and TRBJ2-1; possibly TRBD2 for D (6 bases). V was trimmed by 7 bases and J by 0 bases, leaving 19 bases between them. CDR3 length: 16 residues. CDR1 and CDR2 from the germline V gene are SQVTM and ANQGSEA. CDR3 in DNA: TGCAGCGCTCCACTTATGGGACTGAGCTCCTACAATGAGCAGTTCTTC. This gives the protein CSAPLMGLSSYNEQFF.

For this clone: Other DNA sequences in this specimen translate into the identical CDR3. V usage is TRBV2 and J usage is TRBJ2-5; D not certain. V lost 4 bases and J 2 bases, leaving 8 bases between the germline ends. Germline CDR1 reads SNHLY; CDR2 reads FYNNEI. The CDR3 has 13 residues. As DNA, the CDR3 is TGTGCCAGCAGTGGCCGCGGACAAGAGACCCAGTACTTC. Translation gives CASSGRGQETQYF.

The chain carries TRBV28 and TRBJ2-7; D not certain. Germline CDR1 is MDHEN and CDR2 is SYDVKM. V was clipped by 5 bases and J by 2 bases, with 7 bases between them. The CDR3 length is 12 residues. The DNA for the CDR3 is TGTGCCAGCAGTCACGACACCTACGAGCAGTACTTC. Protein product: CASSHDTYEQYF.

This chain joins TRBV18 and TRBJ2-2; D is undetermined. Trimming removed 0 bases at V and 3 bases at J, with 14 bases between. In germline, CDR1 is KGHSH, CDR2 LQKENI. The CDR3 extends over 17 amino acids. The CDR3 coding sequence is TGTGCCAGCTCACCACCGAGCCTTCCTCGAGACACCGGGGAGCTGTTTTTT. Protein: CASSPPSLPRDTGELFF. The entire variable domain, with the rest obtained from reference TRBV18 and TRBJ2-2, is as follows: NAGVMQNPRHLVRRRGQEARLRCSPMKGHSHVYWYRQLPEEGLKFMVYLQKENIIDESGMPKERFSAEFPKEGPSILRIQQVVRGDSAAYFCASSPPSLPRDTGELFFGEGSRLTVL.

This clone was observed a handful of times. The V call is TRBV5-5, the J call TRBJ2-2; TRBD1 matches at 7 bases. CDR3 size: 17 residues. Trimming at V came to 0 bases and at J to 4 bases, leaving 9 bases not matched to a gene. Per germline, CDR1 SGHKS and CDR2 YYEKEE (reference sequence). The CDR3 region is CASSLVIRGRGTGELFF. The DNA for the CDR3 is TGTGCCAGCAGCTTGGTTATTAGGGGGCGCGGCACCGGGGAGCTGTTTTTT.

V gene TRBV28 combines with J gene TRBJ2-1; a possible D gene is TRBD2 (6 bases). CDR3 length: 15 amino acids. The V gene's germline CDR1 is MDHEN and CDR2 SYDVKM. The V gene lost 5 bases and the J gene lost 4 bases, with 15 bases spanning the gap. CDR3 nucleotide sequence: TGTGCCAGCAGTCCAGCGGGTGACCTATACAATGAGCAGTTCTTC. This translates into CASSPAGDLYNEQFF.

V usage is TRBV7-2 and J usage is TRBJ1-5; 10 bases map to TRBD1. The CDR3 contains 14 residues. CDR1 and CDR2 from the germline V gene are SGHTA and FQGNSA. V dropped 4 bases and J dropped 9; count of bases not matched to a gene: 6. The DNA of the CDR3 is TGTGCCAGCAGCTCGGGACAGGGGCAGGGGCCCCAGCATTTT. Amino acid sequence: CASSSGQGQGPQHF.

This clone showed up just once. The rearrangement uses TRBV27 and TRBJ1-1; TRBD1 agrees at 7 bases. The germline V gene has CDR1 MNHEY and CDR2 SMNVEV (reference sequence). V shed 4 bases and J 6 bases; nucleotides not matched to a gene: 11. This CDR3 is 15 amino acids long. CDR3 sequence reads: CASSSQWAQGPEAFF. The CDR3 coding sequence is TGTGCCAGCAGTTCGCAGTGGGCACAGGGGCCTGAAGCTTTCTTT.